This entry lists 12 T cell receptor beta chains sequenced from one sample in a study of OX40 agonist ivuxolimab in advanced cancers. Sequencing was performed with immunoSEQ multiplex PCR; in TCRdb, only in-frame clones are kept and a portion is missing. The table shows about 63,000 clones, with approximately 90% occurring only once. The input for sequencing was CD4+ or CD8+ T cells sorted from blood, taken in a trial of the OX40 agonist ivuxolimab. These receptors came from an adult with an advanced solid tumor such as melanoma, head and neck, liver or kidney cancer.

The gene calls are TRBV5-4 and TRBJ1-5; 10 nucleotides match TRBD1. Germline CDR1 SGHNT, CDR2 YYREEE (reference sequence). The CDR3 runs 16 residues. J lost 3 bases, V lost 4 bases, and 7 bases had no gene match. The CDR3 DNA sequence: TGTGCCAGCAGCCCCGCCGGGACAGGGGACAATCAGCCCCAGCATTTT. Translating gives CASSPAGTGDNQPQHF.

CDR3 nucleotide sequence: TGTGCCAGCAGTTTTCGGGCAGGGCCTACAGATACGCAGTATTTT. Translation: CASSFRAGPTDTQYF. J is TRBJ2-3 and V is TRBV27, with D perhaps matching TRBD1 (5 bases). The CDR3 loop spans 15 amino acids. V was pared by 3 bases and J by 3 bases, with 13 bases between. Germline CDR1 and CDR2: MNHEY and SMNVEV (reference sequence).

The rearrangement joins TRBV28 to TRBJ2-1; TRBD2 agrees at 7 bases. The germline V gene has CDR1 MDHEN and CDR2 SYDVKM. V lost 6 bases to trimming and J lost 15 bases; unmatched junction nucleotides: 11. The CDR3 spans 12 residues. CDR3 in DNA: TGTGCCAGCAGAGTTACTAGCGACCGATTGTTCTTC. This translates into CASRVTSDRLFF.

V usage is TRBV19 and J usage is TRBJ2-1; the D gene is possibly TRBD2 (6 bases). This CDR3 contains 13 residues. V shed 6 bases and J shed 5 bases, with 11 bases lying between them. Germline CDR1 LNHDA, CDR2 SQIVND (reference sequence). The CDR3 loop is CASSLGSNNEQFF. The CDR3 coding sequence is TGTGCCAGTAGCCTCGGGAGCAACAATGAGCAGTTCTTC.

The chain couples TRBV28 to TRBJ1-2; possibly TRBD1 for D (5 bases). There are 13 residues in the CDR3. Germline values: CDR1 MDHEN, CDR2 SYDVKM. The ends were cut back, 8 bases at V and 3 bases at J, with 13 bases in the middle. This chain's CDR3 is CASPSGRHYGYTF. CDR3 in DNA: TGTGCCAGCCCGTCGGGGCGGCACTATGGCTACACCTTC.

This chain links TRBV9 with TRBJ2-1; D uncertain. This CDR3 contains 14 residues. With 4 bases removed from V and 10 bases from J, the gap between germline ends came to 18 bases. CDR1 is SGDLS and CDR2 is YYNGEE in the germline V gene. The CDR3 loop is CASSPPGMNREQFF. CDR3 DNA: TGTGCCAGCAGCCCCCCTGGAATGAATCGGGAGCAGTTCTTC.

The chain recombines TRBV28 with TRBJ2-7; D is unresolved. The germline V and J ends were trimmed by 10 bases and 3 bases, with 22 bases remaining between them. Germline CDR1 is MDHEN and CDR2 is SYDVKM. The CDR3 has 15 residues. In DNA, the CDR3 is TGTGCCAAGTCTCCGCGGCGAGACTCCATCTACGAGCAGTACTTC. It translates to CAKSPRRDSIYEQYF.

The chain recombines TRBV11-2 with TRBJ2-7; 7 nucleotides align to TRBD1. The CDR3 spans 17 residues. CDR1 is SGHAT and CDR2 is FQNNGV in the germline V gene. Losses at the gene ends were 1 base for V and 2 bases for J; bases not matched to a gene: 11. CDR3 protein: CASSLGYRSGGAYEQYF. The CDR3 bases are TGTGCCAGCAGCTTAGGATACCGGTCAGGGGGAGCCTACGAGCAGTACTTC.

The chain is built from TRBV5-8 and TRBJ1-2; D is ambiguous. This CDR3 is 14 amino acids long. Trimming took off 6 bases at V and 0 bases at J, with 12 bases between the two ends. The germline V gene encodes CDR1 SGHTS and CDR2 YDEGEE. CDR3 sequence reads: CASTPWGSNYGYTF. Written as DNA, the CDR3 is TGTGCCAGCACCCCATGGGGATCTAACTATGGCTACACCTTC.

The chain combines TRBV10-1 with TRBJ2-5; 10 nucleotides match TRBD2. This CDR3 has 15 residues. The ends lost 6 bases at V and 4 bases at J; junction bases unmatched: 8. Germline values: CDR1 WNHNN, CDR2 SYGVQD (reference sequence). The CDR3 DNA sequence: TGCGCCAGCAGCTCCATAGCGGGAGGAAGAGAGACCCAGTACTTC. Its protein is CASSSIAGGRETQYF.

The chain employs TRBV19 and TRBJ2-3; 11 nucleotides align to TRBD2. Germline values: CDR1 LNHDA, CDR2 SQIVND (reference sequence). V shed 5 bases and J 3 bases; nucleotides not matched to a gene: 7. CDR3 length equals 16 residues. The CDR3 protein is CASSLSRTSGTDTQYF. For the CDR3, the DNA is TGTGCCAGTAGTCTCTCCAGGACTAGCGGGACAGATACGCAGTATTTT.

This clone was seen only once. This chain uses TRBV11-2 with TRBJ1-2; weak D call: TRBD1 (5 bases). Trimming cost V 5 bases and J 4 bases, with 11 bases left between them. Per the germline V gene, CDR1 is SGHAT and CDR2 is FQNNGV. The CDR3 spans 13 residues. CDR3 DNA: TGTGCCAGCAGCCAAGACGGGACCTATGGCTACACCTTC. Protein product: CASSQDGTYGYTF.